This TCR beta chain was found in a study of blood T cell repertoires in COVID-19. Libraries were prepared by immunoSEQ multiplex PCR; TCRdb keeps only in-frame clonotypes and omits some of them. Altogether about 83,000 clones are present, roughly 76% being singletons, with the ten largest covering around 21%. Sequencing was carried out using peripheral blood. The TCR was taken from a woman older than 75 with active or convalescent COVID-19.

CDR3 amino acids: CASSLGTGGGTDTQYF. The CDR3 DNA reads TGTGCCAGCAGCTTGGGAACAGGGGGAGGCACAGATACGCAGTATTTT. This chain links TRBV5-6 with TRBJ2-3; 8 bases align to TRBD1. The CDR3 runs 16 residues. Trimming cost V 0 bases and J 1 base; bases outside gene matches: 4. CDR1 and CDR2 (germline): SGHDT, YYEEEE.